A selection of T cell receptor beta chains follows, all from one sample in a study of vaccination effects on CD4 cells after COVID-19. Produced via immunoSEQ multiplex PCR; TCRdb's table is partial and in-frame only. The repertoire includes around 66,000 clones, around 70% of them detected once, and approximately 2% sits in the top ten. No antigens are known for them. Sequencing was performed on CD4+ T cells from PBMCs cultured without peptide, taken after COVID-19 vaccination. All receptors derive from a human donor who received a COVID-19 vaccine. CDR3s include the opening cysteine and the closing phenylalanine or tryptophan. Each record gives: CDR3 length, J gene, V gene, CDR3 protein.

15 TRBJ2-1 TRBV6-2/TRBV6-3 CASSRLAGDYNEQFF
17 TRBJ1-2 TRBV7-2 CASSQSLTGAAYYGYTF
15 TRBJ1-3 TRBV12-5 CASGLTTFSGNTIYF
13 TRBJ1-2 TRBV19 CASSTWDSYGYTF
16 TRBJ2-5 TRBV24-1 CATSSRLGAVGETQYF
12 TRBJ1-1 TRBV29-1 CSGAGIMAEAFF
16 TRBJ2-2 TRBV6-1 CASSGRDSLQAGELFF
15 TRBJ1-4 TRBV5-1 CASSTLGTGDEKLFF
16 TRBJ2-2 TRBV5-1 CASSPSTAANTGELFF
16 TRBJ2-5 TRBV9 CASSVEGSGGEETQYF
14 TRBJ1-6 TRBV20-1 CSASRGQGDSPLHF
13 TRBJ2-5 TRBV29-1 CSVAGSVQETQYF
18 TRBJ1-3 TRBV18 CASSPLDPGTGSGNTIYF
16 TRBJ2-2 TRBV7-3 CASSFGQVSNTGELFF
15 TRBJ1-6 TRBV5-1 CASSLNEGGNSPLHF
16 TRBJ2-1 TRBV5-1 CASSRSTGTGRNEQFF
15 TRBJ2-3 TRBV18 CASSVGQAPVDTQYF
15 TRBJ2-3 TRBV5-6 CASSPRTSSTDTQYF
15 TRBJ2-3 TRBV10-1 CASSGRDGHTDTQYF
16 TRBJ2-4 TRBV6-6 CASSYDRAGTKNIQYF
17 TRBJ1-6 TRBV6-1 CASSEVRVSSYNSPLHF
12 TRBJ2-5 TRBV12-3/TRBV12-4 CASRGGPETQYF
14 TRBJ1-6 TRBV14 CASSQITANSPLHF
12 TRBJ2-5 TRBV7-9 CASSLVVETQYF
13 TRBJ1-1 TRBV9 CASSGRVRTEAFF
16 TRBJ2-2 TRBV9 CASSALQGAGTGELFF
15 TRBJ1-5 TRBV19 CASSNLGAGGTKQHF
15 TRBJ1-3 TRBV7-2 CASSGVAASGNTIYF
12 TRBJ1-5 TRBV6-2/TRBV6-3 CASNYRWQPQHF
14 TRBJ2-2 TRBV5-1 CASRDVQGIGELFF
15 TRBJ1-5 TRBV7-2 CASSPGGTAHQPQHF
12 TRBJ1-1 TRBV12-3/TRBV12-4 CASSLGIVEAFF
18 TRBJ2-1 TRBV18 CASSPLLPGQGPYNEQFF
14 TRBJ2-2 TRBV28 CASSSYRQAGELFF
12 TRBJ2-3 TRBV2 CASRPRDVTQYF
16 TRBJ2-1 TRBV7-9 CASSISGSLSYNEQFF
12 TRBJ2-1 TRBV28 CAIGTGGHEQFF
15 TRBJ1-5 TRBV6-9 CASSYQGASNQPQHF
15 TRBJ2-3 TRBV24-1 CATSDPNRGRDTQYF
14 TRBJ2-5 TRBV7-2 CASSPGTRRETQYF
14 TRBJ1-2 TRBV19 CASSAGTVNYGYTF
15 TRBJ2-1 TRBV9 CASSGQGSSYNEQFF
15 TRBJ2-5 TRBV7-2 CASSEAGSRQETQYF
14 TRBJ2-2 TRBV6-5 CASSLQGGTGELFF
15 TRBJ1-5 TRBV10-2 CASRDRGQGGQPQHF
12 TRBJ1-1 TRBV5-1 CASSFKQGEAFF
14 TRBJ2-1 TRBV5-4 CASSSNGAHNEQFF
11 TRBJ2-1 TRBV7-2 CASSFYNEQFF
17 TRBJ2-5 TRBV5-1 CASSYNPNPKGGETQYF
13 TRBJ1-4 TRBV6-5 CASGRATNEKLFF
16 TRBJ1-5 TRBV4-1 CASSLSSTALAQPQHF
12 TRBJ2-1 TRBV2 CASSQVNIEQFF
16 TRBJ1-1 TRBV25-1 CASSELGGGMNTEAFF
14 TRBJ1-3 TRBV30 CAWSTGSSGNTIYF
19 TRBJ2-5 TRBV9 CASSVSVGGRPLMEETQYF